This entry lists 21 T cell receptor beta chains sequenced from one sample in a study of molecular identifiers for immune sequencing clone quantification. TCRdb re-analysed the PCR reads in MiXCR, keeping a single row per CDR3 protein. The sample yields about 640,000 distinct CDR3 sequences, about 20% seen once. Sequenced: naive CD8+ T cells from blood, with Jurkat cell RNA spiked in. The subset: FACS-sorted CD8+CD4-CCR7+CD45RA+ naive T cells. All receptors derive from a human donor in good health. Some libraries in this study had Jurkat cell RNA spiked in.

The gene calls are TRBV5-1 and TRBJ1-4; D may be TRBD1 (5 bases). Germline V gene lookup returns CDR1 SGHRS and CDR2 YFSETQ. CDR3 length: 13 amino acids. With 0 bases removed from V and 8 bases from J, the gap between germline ends came to 8 bases. The CDR3 nucleotides are TGCGCCAGCAGCTTGGCCCCAGGGGAAAAACTGTTTTTT. Amino acid sequence: CASSLAPGEKLFF.

This clonotype was counted many times. The rearrangement uses TRBV28 and TRBJ1-1; weak D call: TRBD1 (6 bases). V was pared by 7 bases and J by 1 base, with 22 bases between. Per germline, CDR1 MDHEN and CDR2 SYDVKM. The CDR3 contains 17 residues. CDR3 amino acids: CASNSGSRGARNTEAFF. The CDR3 DNA sequence: TGTGCCAGCAACAGTGGGTCGAGGGGGGCCCGGAACACTGAAGCTTTCTTT.

This clonotype was observed many times. The DNA of the CDR3 is TGTGCCAGCAGCTCCGCGGGGAATCAGCCCCAGCATTTT. This encodes CASSSAGNQPQHF. The chain has TRBV7-8 and TRBJ1-5; no reliable D call. The CDR3 runs to 13 residues. Germline V gene data show CDR1 as SGHVS and CDR2 as FQNEAQ. The ends were cut back, 4 bases at V and 4 bases at J, with 8 bases in the middle.

Note on this clonotype: Given a much more abundant clone one base away, this may be a read error. The chain carries TRBV5-4 and TRBJ2-5, with D possibly being TRBD1 (6 bases). Per germline, CDR1 SGHNT and CDR2 YYREEE (reference sequence). This CDR3 has 16 residues. CDR3 amino acids: CAGSLAGSGVQETQYF. CDR3 sequence (DNA): TGTGCCGGCAGCTTGGCCGGGTCAGGGGTCCAAGAGACCCAGTACTTC.

This clonotype was seen repeatedly, ten times or more. CDR3 bases: TGCAGTGCCATCCCGAGGACAGGGGGCCCCCGTGCTGGTCTCTACGAGCAGTACTTC. This encodes CSAIPRTGGPRAGLYEQYF. The chain recombines TRBV20-1 with TRBJ2-7; 11 nucleotides align to TRBD1. Germline values: CDR1 DFQATT, CDR2 SNEGSKA (reference sequence). With V trimmed by 6 bases and J by 3 bases, 22 bases remained unmatched. The CDR3 totals 19 residues.

In this sample, this clonotype turned up many times. The chain has TRBV11-2 and TRBJ2-3; no reliable D call. Per the germline V gene, CDR1 is SGHAT and CDR2 is FQNNGV. V dropped 8 bases and J dropped 2 bases, with 17 bases sitting between them. CDR3 size: 15 residues. CDR3 residues: CASGPSGRYTDTQYF. CDR3 DNA sequence: TGTGCCAGCGGCCCTAGTGGGCGATACACAGATACGCAGTATTTT.

About this clonotype: A much larger clone lies one base from this, so it may be a read error. The rearrangement links TRBV19 to TRBJ1-4; no clear D. The CDR3 runs 15 residues. Germline CDR1 is LNHDA and CDR2 is SQIVND (reference sequence). The CDR3 is CASCAGISTNEKLSF. For the CDR3, the DNA is TGTGCCAGTTGTGCAGGAATCTCAACTAATGAAAAACTGTCTTTT. Full variable domain (remainder filled in from reference TRBV19 and TRBJ1-4): DGGITQSPKYLFRKEGQNVTLSCEQNLNHDAMYWYRQDPGQGLRLIYYSQIVNDFQKGDIAEGYSVSREKKESFPLTVTSAQKNPTAFYLCASCAGISTNEKLSFGSGTQLSVL.

With regard to this clonotype: This clone may be a read error of a much larger clone one base away. This chain links TRBV10-2 with TRBJ2-3; the D gene is possibly TRBD2 (7 bases). Germline CDR1 is WSHSY and CDR2 is SAAADI. The CDR3 runs 18 residues. The germline V and J ends were trimmed by 0 bases and 0 bases, with 16 bases remaining between them. This CDR3 is CASSESGDGGLSTDTQYF. The DNA for the CDR3 is TGCGCCAGCAGTGAGTCTGGGGACGGGGGGCTCAGCACAGATACGCAGTATTTT.

This clonotype has just a few counts. The CDR3 DNA reads TGTGCCAGTAGTATTGGTTCGGGTTTGTACACTGAAGCTTTCTTT. Encoded protein: CASSIGSGLYTEAFF. V and J are TRBV19 and TRBJ1-1; D unresolved. This CDR3 comprises 15 residues. V was cut by 3 bases and J by 3 bases, with 14 bases left in between. The germline V gene encodes CDR1 LNHDA and CDR2 SQIVND (reference sequence).

The J gene is TRBJ2-3, the V gene TRBV9, with 11 bases aligning to TRBD2. V lost 0 bases, J lost 10 bases, and 10 bases stayed unmatched. The germline V gene encodes CDR1 SGDLS and CDR2 YYNGEE. The CDR3 length is 16 residues. This CDR3 is CASSVVGTSGTPAQYF. The CDR3 DNA is TGTGCCAGCAGCGTAGTAGGGACTAGCGGTACCCCGGCGCAGTATTTT.

The chain combines TRBV7-9 with TRBJ2-3, with TRBD2 matching over 7 bases. CDR1 SEHNR and CDR2 FQNEAQ come from the germline V gene (reference sequence). V dropped 3 bases and J dropped 11; count of bases not matched to a gene: 17. The CDR3 totals 16 residues. CDR3 loop: CASSLPGRGGMGRQYF. The CDR3 DNA reads as TGTGCCAGCAGCTTGCCGGGACGCGGGGGTATGGGTAGGCAGTATTTT.

Ten or more counts support this clonotype. This chain uses TRBV7-9 with TRBJ1-1, with TRBD1 as a possible D gene (5 bases). This CDR3 has 17 residues. The germline V and J ends were trimmed by 5 bases and 1 base, with 20 bases remaining between them. In germline, CDR1 is SEHNR, CDR2 FQNEAQ (reference sequence). The CDR3 nucleotides are TGTGCCAGCAGCCCGAACAAGGGGCAGCTTAAGAACACTGAAGCTTTCTTT. Translation gives CASSPNKGQLKNTEAFF.

The sample holds many counts of this clonotype. The chain is built from TRBV7-9 and TRBJ2-4; 7 bases map to TRBD1. CDR3 length: 15 residues. J was trimmed by 4 bases and V by 5 bases; bases with no gene match: 8. Per germline, CDR1 SEHNR and CDR2 FQNEAQ (reference sequence). CDR3 sequence reads: CASSLTGTVKNIQYF. As DNA, the CDR3 is TGTGCCAGCAGCCTAACCGGGACAGTGAAAAACATTCAGTACTTC.

At least ten counts were recorded for this clonotype. The chain combines TRBV6-1 with TRBJ1-5; D unresolved. Trimming stripped 2 bases from V and 7 bases from J, with 12 bases between. The germline gives CDR1 MNHNS, CDR2 SASEGT. CDR3 length: 14 residues. The CDR3 DNA reads as TGTGCCAGCAGTGAATTAGGGTTGGGCCAGCCCCAGCATTTT. Its protein is CASSELGLGQPQHF.

This clonotype was seen a few times. V gene TRBV4-2 combines with J gene TRBJ1-6; D unresolved. The CDR3 has 15 amino acids. The ends were cut back, 0 bases at V and 10 bases at J, with 13 bases in the middle. Germline V lookup: CDR1 LGHNA, CDR2 YNFKEQ. In DNA form, the CDR3 reads TGTGCCAGCAGCCAAGACCTCTCTGTAGGATCACCCCTCCACTTT. As protein: CASSQDLSVGSPLHF.

As concerns this clonotype: This may be a read error, as it is one base from a much larger clone. As DNA, the CDR3 is TGCAGCGTTGATGCGGGGGGCACCGGGGAGCTGTTTTTT. Protein product: CSVDAGGTGELFF. The chain links TRBV29-1 to TRBJ2-2; 8 bases agree with TRBD2. V lost 3 bases, J lost 4 bases, and 1 base stayed unmatched. The CDR3 runs 13 residues. Germline V gene sequence: CDR1 SQVTM, CDR2 ANQGSEA.

This clonotype was counted at least ten times. The V and J genes are TRBV29-1 and TRBJ2-3; 7 bases line up with TRBD1. Per germline, CDR1 SQVTM and CDR2 ANQGSEA. Unmatched junction bases numbered 6, after V lost 3 bases and J lost 0 bases. This CDR3 is built from 15 residues. The CDR3 sequence: CSVDRTGASTDTQYF. CDR3 sequence (DNA): TGCAGCGTTGACCGGACAGGAGCTAGCACAGATACGCAGTATTTT.

Many counts were recorded for this clonotype. V usage is TRBV6-2 or TRBV6-3 and J usage is TRBJ2-3, with D uncertain. There are 14 residues in the CDR3. Germline assignment: CDR1 MNHEY and CDR2 SVGEGT. V lost 5 bases and J lost 3, with 12 bases in between. This chain's CDR3 is CASSKASTTDTQYF. CDR3 nucleotide sequence: TGTGCCAGCAGTAAAGCTAGTACTACAGATACGCAGTATTTT.

This clonotype has at least ten counts. The chain is built from TRBV20-1 and TRBJ2-2; the D call may be TRBD1 or TRBD2 (5 bases each). V lost 0 bases, J lost 8 bases, and 16 bases lay in between. From germline, CDR1 is DFQATT and CDR2 SNEGSKA (reference sequence). The length of the CDR3 is 15 residues. CDR3 protein: CSARDRDAISGELFF. The DNA for the CDR3 is TGCAGTGCTAGAGATAGGGACGCAATTTCAGGGGAGCTGTTTTTT.

The genes are TRBV27 and TRBJ2-7; D is unresolved. The CDR3 extends over 14 amino acids. V was clipped by 1 base and J by 5 bases, with 12 bases between them. CDR1 and CDR2 (germline): MNHEY, SMNVEV (reference sequence). CDR3 residues: CASSLLSLGHEQYF. DNA for the CDR3: TGTGCCAGCAGTTTATTATCATTGGGCCACGAGCAGTACTTC.

This clonotype came up many times. The chain's CDR3 is CASSFSPGYEQYF. The CDR3 DNA is TGTGCCAGCAGTTTTTCCCCTGGGTACGAGCAGTACTTC. V usage is TRBV27 and J usage is TRBJ2-7; no firm D call. Germline V gene sequence: CDR1 MNHEY, CDR2 SMNVEV (reference sequence). Trimming removed 3 bases at V and 4 bases at J, with 10 bases between. The CDR3 spans 13 residues.